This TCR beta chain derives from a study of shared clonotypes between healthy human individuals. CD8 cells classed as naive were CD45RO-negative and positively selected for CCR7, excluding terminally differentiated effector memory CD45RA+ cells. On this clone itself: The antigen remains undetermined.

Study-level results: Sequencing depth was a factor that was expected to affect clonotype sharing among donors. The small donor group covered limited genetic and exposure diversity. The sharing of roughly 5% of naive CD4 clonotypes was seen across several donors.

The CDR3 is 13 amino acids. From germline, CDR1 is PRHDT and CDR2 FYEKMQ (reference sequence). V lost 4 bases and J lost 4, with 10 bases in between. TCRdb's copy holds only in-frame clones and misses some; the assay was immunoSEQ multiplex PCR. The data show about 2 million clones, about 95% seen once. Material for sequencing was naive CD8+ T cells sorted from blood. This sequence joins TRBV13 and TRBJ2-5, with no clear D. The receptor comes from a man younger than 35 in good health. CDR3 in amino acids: CASSSETGETQYF. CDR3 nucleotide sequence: TGTGCCAGCAGCTCCGAAACGGGAGAGACCCAGTACTTC.